Below, one TCR beta chain is given with its context. Which antigen it targets is not known. No clone much larger than this one lies a single base away; base qualities are absent. These data originate in a study of blood T cells in healthy people across ages (dated by TCRdb to 2013 to 2016). About the full investigation: Template switching captured roughly one uniquely barcoded TCR beta cDNA molecule per two T cells in model experiments. The study measured age-related changes in TCR beta repertoire diversity using deep sequencing normalized with unique cDNA molecular identifiers. The donors were split into four age groups: young (average about 15 years), middle-aged (around 37), aged (more than 55) and long-lived (under 90). Donors of different ages were randomly distributed across sequencing lanes to avoid experimental bias. For two donors (one aged 18 to 29 and one aged 80 or older), the study analyzed two additional independent replicas of 1 million unique cDNA reads from the same blood draw. General study outcomes and caveats: Conclusive comparison of naive and antigen-experienced compartments was prevented by the profiling of bulk unsorted PBMCs. Estimates of total diversity from one million sequenced T cells were regarded as lower bounds and underestimates. Observed TCR beta diversity correlated strongly with the percentage of naive T cells measured by flow cytometry. Observed TCR beta diversity per million T cells fell roughly linearly with age, and a significant reduction was already apparent by age around 40. The long-lived group showed more naive CD4+ T cells, fewer expanded clones and increased TCR diversity than the aged group, suggesting age selection. Because donor CMV infection status was unknown, age-related changes in expanded clonotypes were potentially confounded.

CDR3 length: 13 amino acids, cysteine to phenylalanine. Just CDR3 DNA is preserved here, 39 bases in frame from base 1. The germline V gene supplies CDR1 MDHEN and CDR2 SYDVKM. V ends up 10 bases short and J 8 bases short, with an unmatched junction base count of 9. Libraries were built with 5' RACE. The sample was run on an Illumina HiSeq 2500. A second 7 to 11 cycle PCR used a sample-barcoded 5' primer and a J-beta primer mix. A template-switch 5' adaptor carrying 12 random nucleotides introduced a unique molecular identifier onto each TCR beta cDNA molecule. Each sample yielded at least 2.5 million CDR3-containing paired-end reads. First-strand cDNA synthesis was performed from all RNA using the Mint cDNA synthesis kit, with priming by a TRBC-specific oligonucleotide. Following uracil-DNA glycosylase treatment, a first 18-cycle PCR with universal primers M1SS and BC2_uni_R was performed on all cDNA. The paper's data handling went like this. For normalization, 1 million high-quality reads, each with a distinct molecular identifier, were randomly selected from each sample. Instead of being binned into consensus sequences, reads that shared molecular identifiers were thrown out. MiTCR, run with a Q25 quality threshold and the strictest error-elimination algorithm, handled CDR3 identification, clonotype clustering and error correction. A nonparametric unseen species model with Euler transformation was used to estimate a lower bound on total TCR beta diversity. TCRdb reanalyzed the raw reads on its own, using fastp at Q25 for trimming and MiXCR for clone calling, and kept in-frame beta chains. Each CDR3 protein gets just one entry, which takes the most common genes and DNA from the rows behind it. The V and J calls shown here were made by TCRdb, not taken from the authors' results. The sample yields about 670,000 distinct CDR3 sequences; about 43% were counted once. The top ten hold about 30% of the sample.

Donors were a few dozen systemically healthy Caucasian individuals from Russia aged roughly 6 to 95 years. Each donor gave around 9.9 milliliters of peripheral blood, collected into EDTA-treated Vacutainer tubes. PBMCs were isolated by Ficoll-Paque density-gradient centrifugation, with at least 7 million obtained per sample. Total RNA, at least 5.5 micrograms per sample, was extracted from PBMCs with Trizol reagent. For every donor, an aliquot of PBMCs went through flow cytometry to measure the percentages of naive CD45RAhigh/CD27high T cells. Recombination joined TRBV28 with TRBJ1-4, with 8 central nucleotides matching TRBD1. This sequence was found in a man at least 80 years old in good health. The material sequenced was blood. The CDR3 is CATGQGGKEKLFF. The bases are TGTGCCACCGGACAGGGAGGCAAGGAAAAACTGTTTTTT.